A selection of T cell receptor beta chains follows, all from one sample in a study of cytomegalovirus exposure and HLA in healthy donors. Clones were read by immunoSEQ multiplex PCR, and TCRdb kept only the in-frame ones, dropping some. The data show over 80,000 clones, roughly four fifths seen once. The sample was PBMCs. The receptors derive from a middle-aged man in good health and CMV-seronegative. Both conserved end residues are part of each CDR3. A D gene is named only where the DNA matches it firmly. A clone size is listed for some rows: how often the clone was seen (once, few, many), or a class if it is expanded.

D: TRBD2
V: TRBV28
size: .
J: TRBJ2-1
CDR3: CASSLSLNLGLAGGGRNEQFF
DNA: TGTGCCAGCAGTTTATCACTTAACCTGGGACTAGCGGGAGGGGGGCGCAATGAGCAGTTCTTC

D: TRBD1
V: TRBV11-1
size: .
J: TRBJ2-7
CDR3: CASSLTLGTGTLYEQYF
DNA: TGTGCCAGCAGCTTAACTCTCGGGACAGGGACACTCTACGAGCAGTACTTC

D: .
V: TRBV6-6
size: .
J: TRBJ2-7
CDR3: CASSPPGTQYEQYF
DNA: TGTGCCAGCAGCCCCCCTGGGACTCAGTACGAGCAGTACTTC

D: .
V: TRBV5-4
size: .
J: TRBJ2-1
CDR3: CASSLKSGWSSYNEQFF
DNA: TGTGCCAGCAGCTTGAAGTCCGGCTGGAGCTCCTACAATGAGCAGTTCTTC

D: .
V: TRBV28
size: .
J: TRBJ2-3
CDR3: CASRRAGRTDTQYF
DNA: TGTGCCAGCAGGCGGGCGGGCCGCACAGATACGCAGTATTTT

D: TRBD1
V: TRBV18
size: .
J: TRBJ2-7
CDR3: CASSPGQGASYEQYF
DNA: TGTGCCAGCTCACCCGGACAGGGGGCATCCTACGAGCAGTACTTC

D: .
V: TRBV30
size: .
J: TRBJ2-1
CDR3: CAWSLGPSGQFF
DNA: TGTGCCTGGTCCCTTGGCCCCAGTGGGCAGTTCTTC

D: .
V: TRBV5-1
size: .
J: TRBJ2-2
CDR3: CASSLESPGTGELFF
DNA: TGCGCCAGCAGCTTGGAATCCCCGGGCACCGGGGAGCTGTTTTTT

D: TRBD2
V: TRBV4-3
size: once
J: TRBJ2-2
CDR3: CASSQGRGRPRSGELFF
DNA: TGCGCCAGCAGCCAAGGGCGCGGGAGGCCTAGGAGCGGGGAGCTGTTTTTT

D: .
V: TRBV10-2
size: few
J: TRBJ2-3
CDR3: CASSQDTDTQYF
DNA: TGCGCCAGCAGTCAGGACACAGATACGCAGTATTTT

D: TRBD2
V: TRBV28
size: .
J: TRBJ2-4
CDR3: CASSFEGLAKKNIQYF
DNA: TGTGCCAGCAGTTTTGAAGGACTAGCGAAAAAAAACATTCAGTACTTC

D: TRBD1
V: TRBV30
size: .
J: TRBJ1-2
CDR3: CAWRQGEGYTF
DNA: TGTGCCTGGCGACAGGGCGAGGGCTACACCTTC

D: .
V: TRBV6-5
size: .
J: TRBJ2-1
CDR3: CASSYDLAFKGEQFF
DNA: TGTGCCAGCAGTTACGACCTAGCTTTTAAGGGTGAGCAGTTCTTC

D: TRBD2
V: TRBV11-1
size: .
J: TRBJ2-7
CDR3: CASSPVLSGSLNEQYF
DNA: TGTGCCAGCAGCCCGGTCCTTAGCGGGAGTCTCAACGAGCAGTACTTC

D: .
V: TRBV30
size: .
J: TRBJ2-1
CDR3: CAWSVSAGEQFF
DNA: TGTGCCTGGAGTGTATCGGCAGGCGAGCAGTTCTTC

D: .
V: TRBV7-2
size: .
J: TRBJ2-7
CDR3: CASSLTTLYEQYF
DNA: TGTGCCAGCAGCTTAACAACCCTCTACGAGCAGTACTTC

D: .
V: TRBV6-5
size: .
J: TRBJ1-3
CDR3: CATSFAISGNTIYF
DNA: TGTGCCACTTCGTTCGCGATCTCTGGAAACACCATATATTTT

D: TRBD1
V: TRBV27
size: .
J: TRBJ1-2
CDR3: CASSPGTGRGGYTF
DNA: TGTGCCAGCAGTCCGGGGACAGGGAGAGGCGGCTACACCTTC